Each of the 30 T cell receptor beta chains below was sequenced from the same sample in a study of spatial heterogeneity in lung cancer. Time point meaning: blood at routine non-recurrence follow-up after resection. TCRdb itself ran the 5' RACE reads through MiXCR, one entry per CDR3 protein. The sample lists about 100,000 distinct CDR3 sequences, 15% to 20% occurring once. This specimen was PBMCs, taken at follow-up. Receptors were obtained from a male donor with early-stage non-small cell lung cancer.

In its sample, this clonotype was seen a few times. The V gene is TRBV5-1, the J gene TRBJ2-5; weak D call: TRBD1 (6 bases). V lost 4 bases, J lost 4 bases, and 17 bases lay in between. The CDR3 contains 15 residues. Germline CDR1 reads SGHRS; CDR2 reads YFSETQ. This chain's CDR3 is CASSVLTGIGETQYF. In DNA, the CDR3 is TGCGCCAGCAGCGTGCTCACAGGGATCGGAGAGACCCAGTACTTC.

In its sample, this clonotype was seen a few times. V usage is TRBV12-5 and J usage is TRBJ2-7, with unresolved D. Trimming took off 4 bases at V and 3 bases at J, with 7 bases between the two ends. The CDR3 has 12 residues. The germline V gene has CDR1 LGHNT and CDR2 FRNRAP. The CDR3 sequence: CASGWSDYEQYF. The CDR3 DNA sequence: TGTGCTAGTGGTTGGTCTGACTACGAGCAGTACTTC.

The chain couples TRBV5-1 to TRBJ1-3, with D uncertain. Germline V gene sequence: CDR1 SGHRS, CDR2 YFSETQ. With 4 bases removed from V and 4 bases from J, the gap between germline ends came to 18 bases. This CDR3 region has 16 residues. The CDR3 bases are TGCGCCAGCAGCCCGGCCCAGGCTTTTTCCGGAAACACCATATATTTT. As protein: CASSPAQAFSGNTIYF.

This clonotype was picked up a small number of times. The CDR3 coding sequence is TGCAGCGTTGGACACGGGGGTACCCGAGGAATGAACACTGAAGCTTTCTTT. Translation: CSVGHGGTRGMNTEAFF. V and J are TRBV29-1 and TRBJ1-1; possible D gene TRBD1, 5 bases. The CDR3 length is 17 residues. Trimming took 4 bases from V and 0 from J, leaving 21 bases between them. Germline V gene sequence: CDR1 SQVTM, CDR2 ANQGSEA.

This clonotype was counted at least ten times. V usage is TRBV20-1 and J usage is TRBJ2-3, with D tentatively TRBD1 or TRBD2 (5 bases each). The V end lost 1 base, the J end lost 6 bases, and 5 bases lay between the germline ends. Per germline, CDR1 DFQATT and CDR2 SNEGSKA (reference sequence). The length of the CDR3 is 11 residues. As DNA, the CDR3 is TGCAGTGCTAGAGGGGGGGATACGCAGTATTTT. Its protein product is CSARGGDTQYF.

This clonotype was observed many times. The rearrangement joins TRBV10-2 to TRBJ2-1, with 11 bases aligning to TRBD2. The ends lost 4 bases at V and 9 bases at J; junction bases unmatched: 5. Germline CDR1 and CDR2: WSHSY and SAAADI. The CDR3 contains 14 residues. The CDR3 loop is CASSVAGGPSEQFF. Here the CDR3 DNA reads TGCGCCAGCAGTGTAGCGGGAGGGCCGTCTGAGCAGTTCTTC.

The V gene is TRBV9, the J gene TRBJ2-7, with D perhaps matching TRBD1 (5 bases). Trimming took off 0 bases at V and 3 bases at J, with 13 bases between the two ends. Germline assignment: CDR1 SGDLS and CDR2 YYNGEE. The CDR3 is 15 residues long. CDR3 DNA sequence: TGTGCCAGCAGCGTAGAAACAGGCGAACACTACGAGCAGTACTTC. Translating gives CASSVETGEHYEQYF.

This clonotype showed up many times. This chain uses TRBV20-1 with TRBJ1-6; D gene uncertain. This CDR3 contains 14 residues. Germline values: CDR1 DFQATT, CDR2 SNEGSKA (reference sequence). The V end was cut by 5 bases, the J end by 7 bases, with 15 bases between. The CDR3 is CSAPGPEGNSPLHF. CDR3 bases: TGCAGTGCTCCCGGGCCGGAAGGAAATTCACCCCTCCACTTT.

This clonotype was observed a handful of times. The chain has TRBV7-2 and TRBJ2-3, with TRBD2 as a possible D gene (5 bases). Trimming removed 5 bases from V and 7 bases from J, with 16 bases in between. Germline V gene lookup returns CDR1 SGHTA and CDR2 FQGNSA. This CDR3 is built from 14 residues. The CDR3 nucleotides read TGTGCCAGCAGCCCTACTAGGGTCGGAAATACGCAGTATTTT. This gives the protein CASSPTRVGNTQYF.

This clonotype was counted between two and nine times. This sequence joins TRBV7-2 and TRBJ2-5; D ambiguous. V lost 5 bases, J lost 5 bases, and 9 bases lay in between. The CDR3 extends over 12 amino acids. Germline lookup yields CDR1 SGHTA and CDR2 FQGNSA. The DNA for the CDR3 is TGTGCCAGCAGCAGAGACGTGGAGACCCAGTACTTC. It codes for CASSRDVETQYF.

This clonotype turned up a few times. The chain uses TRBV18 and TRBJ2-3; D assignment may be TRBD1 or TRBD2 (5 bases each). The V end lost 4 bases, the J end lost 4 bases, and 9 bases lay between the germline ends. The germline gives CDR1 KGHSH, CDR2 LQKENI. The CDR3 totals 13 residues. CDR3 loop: CASSLQGADTQYF. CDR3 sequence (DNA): TGTGCCAGCTCACTTCAGGGAGCAGATACGCAGTATTTT. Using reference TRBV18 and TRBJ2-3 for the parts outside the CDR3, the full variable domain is NAGVMQNPRHLVRRRGQEARLRCSPMKGHSHVYWYRQLPEEGLKFMVYLQKENIIDESGMPKERFSAEFPKEGPSILRIQQVVRGDSAAYFCASSLQGADTQYFGPGTRLTVL.

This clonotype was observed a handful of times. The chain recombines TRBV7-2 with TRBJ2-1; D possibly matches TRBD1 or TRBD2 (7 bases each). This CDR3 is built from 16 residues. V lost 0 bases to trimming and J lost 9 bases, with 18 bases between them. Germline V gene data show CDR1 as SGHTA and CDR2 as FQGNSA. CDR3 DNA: TGTGCCAGCAGCTTAGCGCTGCAGGGGGGGATGGGTGAGCAGTTCTTC. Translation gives CASSLALQGGMGEQFF.

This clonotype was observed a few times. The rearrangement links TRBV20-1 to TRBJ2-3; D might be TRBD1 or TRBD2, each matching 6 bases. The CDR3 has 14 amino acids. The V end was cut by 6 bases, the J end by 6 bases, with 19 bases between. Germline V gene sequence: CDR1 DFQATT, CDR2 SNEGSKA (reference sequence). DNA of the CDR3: TGCAGTGCCATCTATGATGGGGGGCGGGATACGCAGTATTTT. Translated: CSAIYDGGRDTQYF.

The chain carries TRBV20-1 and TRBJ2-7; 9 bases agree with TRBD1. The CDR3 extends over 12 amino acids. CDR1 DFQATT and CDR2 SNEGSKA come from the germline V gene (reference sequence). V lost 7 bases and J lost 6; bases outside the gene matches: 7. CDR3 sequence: CSVTRTGVEQYV. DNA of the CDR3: TGCAGTGTCACAAGGACAGGGGTCGAGCAGTACGTC.

CDR3 sequence: CATVGGLNNQPQHF. Written as DNA, the CDR3 is TGTGCCACCGTCGGAGGGTTGAATAATCAGCCCCAGCATTTT. The gene calls are TRBV24-1 and TRBJ1-5; D gene unclear. This CDR3 has 14 residues. From germline, CDR1 is KGHDR and CDR2 SFDVKD. Deletions cut 9 bases from V and 4 bases from J, with 15 bases between.

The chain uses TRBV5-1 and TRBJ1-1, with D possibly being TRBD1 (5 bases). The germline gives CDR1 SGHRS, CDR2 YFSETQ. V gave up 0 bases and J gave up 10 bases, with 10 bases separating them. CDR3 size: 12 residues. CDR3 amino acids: CASSLAGQGAFF. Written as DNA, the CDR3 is TGCGCCAGCAGCTTGGCCGGCCAGGGAGCTTTCTTT. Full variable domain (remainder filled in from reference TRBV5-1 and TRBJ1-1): KAGVTQTPRYLIKTRGQQVTLSCSPISGHRSVSWYQQTPGQGLQFLFEYFSETQRNKGNFPGRFSGRQFSNSRSEMNVSTLELGDSALYLCASSLAGQGAFFGQGTRLTVV.

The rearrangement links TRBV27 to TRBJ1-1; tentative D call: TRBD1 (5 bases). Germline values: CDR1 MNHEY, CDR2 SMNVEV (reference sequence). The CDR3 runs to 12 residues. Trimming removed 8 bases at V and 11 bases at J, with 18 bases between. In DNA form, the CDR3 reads TGTGCCAGCGTCCTCCTTATTGGGGGGGCTTTCTTT. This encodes CASVLLIGGAFF.

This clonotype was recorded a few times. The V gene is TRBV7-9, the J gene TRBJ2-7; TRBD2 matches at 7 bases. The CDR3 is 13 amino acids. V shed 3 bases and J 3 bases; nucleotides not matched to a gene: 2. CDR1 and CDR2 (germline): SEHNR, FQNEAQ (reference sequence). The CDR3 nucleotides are TGTGCCAGCAGCTTCGGCGGGGGCTACGAGCAGTACGTC. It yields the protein CASSFGGGYEQYV.

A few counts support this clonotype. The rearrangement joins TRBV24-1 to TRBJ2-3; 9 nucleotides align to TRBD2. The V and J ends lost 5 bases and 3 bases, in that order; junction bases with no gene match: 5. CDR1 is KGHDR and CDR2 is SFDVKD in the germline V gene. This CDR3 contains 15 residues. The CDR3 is CATSALAGGTDTQYF. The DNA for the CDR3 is TGTGCCACCAGTGCCCTCGCGGGAGGGACAGATACGCAGTATTTT.

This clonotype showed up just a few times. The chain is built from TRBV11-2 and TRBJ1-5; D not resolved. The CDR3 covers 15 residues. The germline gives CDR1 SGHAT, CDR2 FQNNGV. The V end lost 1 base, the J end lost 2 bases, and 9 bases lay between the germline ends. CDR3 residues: CASSLGGLGNQPQHF. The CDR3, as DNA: TGTGCCAGCAGCTTAGGAGGGTTGGGCAATCAGCCCCAGCATTTT.

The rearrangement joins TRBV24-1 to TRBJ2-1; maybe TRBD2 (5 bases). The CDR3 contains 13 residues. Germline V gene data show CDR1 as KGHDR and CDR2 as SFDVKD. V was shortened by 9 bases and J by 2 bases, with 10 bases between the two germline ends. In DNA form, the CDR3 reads TGTGCCACCTCTGGAGGCGCCTACAATGAGCAGTTCTTC. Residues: CATSGGAYNEQFF.

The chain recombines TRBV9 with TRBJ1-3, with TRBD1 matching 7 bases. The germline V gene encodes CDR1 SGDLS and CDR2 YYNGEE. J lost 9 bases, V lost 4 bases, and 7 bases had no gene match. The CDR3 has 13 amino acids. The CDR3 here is CASSPRGDGTIYF. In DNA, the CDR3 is TGTGCCAGCAGCCCCAGGGGGGATGGCACCATATATTTT.

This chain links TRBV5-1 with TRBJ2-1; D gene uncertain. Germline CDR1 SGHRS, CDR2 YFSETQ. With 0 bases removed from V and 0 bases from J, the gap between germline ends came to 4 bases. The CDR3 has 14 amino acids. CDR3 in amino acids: CASSLGYSYNEQFF. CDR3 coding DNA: TGCGCCAGCAGCTTGGGGTACTCCTACAATGAGCAGTTCTTC. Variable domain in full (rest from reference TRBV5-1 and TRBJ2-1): KAGVTQTPRYLIKTRGQQVTLSCSPISGHRSVSWYQQTPGQGLQFLFEYFSETQRNKGNFPGRFSGRQFSNSRSEMNVSTLELGDSALYLCASSLGYSYNEQFFGPGTRLTVL.

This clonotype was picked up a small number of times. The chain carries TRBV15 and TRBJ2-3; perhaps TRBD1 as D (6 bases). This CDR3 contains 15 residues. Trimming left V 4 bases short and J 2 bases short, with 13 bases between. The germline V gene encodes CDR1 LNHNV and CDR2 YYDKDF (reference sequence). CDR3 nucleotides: TGTGCCACCAGCAAAGGACAGACTCACACAGATACGCAGTATTTT. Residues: CATSKGQTHTDTQYF.

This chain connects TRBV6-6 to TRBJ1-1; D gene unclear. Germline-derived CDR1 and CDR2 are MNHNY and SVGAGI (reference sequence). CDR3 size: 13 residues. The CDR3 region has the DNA TGTGCGGCTGCCGAGGCAGGGAACACTGAAGCTTTCTTT. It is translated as CAAAEAGNTEAFF.

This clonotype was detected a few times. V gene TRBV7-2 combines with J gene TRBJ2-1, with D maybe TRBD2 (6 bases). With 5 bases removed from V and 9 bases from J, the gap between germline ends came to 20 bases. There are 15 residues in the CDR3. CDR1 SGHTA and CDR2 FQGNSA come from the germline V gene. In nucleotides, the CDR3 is TGTGCCAGCAGCCCACGATGGGCGGCGGGGATTGAGCAGTTCTTC. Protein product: CASSPRWAAGIEQFF.

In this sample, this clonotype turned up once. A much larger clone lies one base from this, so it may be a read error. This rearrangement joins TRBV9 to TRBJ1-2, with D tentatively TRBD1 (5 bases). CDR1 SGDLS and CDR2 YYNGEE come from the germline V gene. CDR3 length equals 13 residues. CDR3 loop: CASSEDTYYDYTF. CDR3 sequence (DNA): TGTGCCAGCAGCGAGGACACTTACTATGACTACACCTTC.

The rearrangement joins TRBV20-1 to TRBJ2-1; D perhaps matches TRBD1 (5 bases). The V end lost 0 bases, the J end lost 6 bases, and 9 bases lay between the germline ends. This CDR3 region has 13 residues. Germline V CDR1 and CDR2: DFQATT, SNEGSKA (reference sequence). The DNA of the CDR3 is TGCAGTGCTAGAGATTGGGGCCGCAATGAGCAGTTCTTC. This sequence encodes CSARDWGRNEQFF.

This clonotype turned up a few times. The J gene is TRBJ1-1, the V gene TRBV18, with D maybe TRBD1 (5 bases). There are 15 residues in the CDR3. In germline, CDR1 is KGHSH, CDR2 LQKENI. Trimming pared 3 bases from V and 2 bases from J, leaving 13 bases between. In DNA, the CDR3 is TGTGCCAGCTCACCGTTTGGACACGGCAACACTGAAGCTTTCTTT. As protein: CASSPFGHGNTEAFF.

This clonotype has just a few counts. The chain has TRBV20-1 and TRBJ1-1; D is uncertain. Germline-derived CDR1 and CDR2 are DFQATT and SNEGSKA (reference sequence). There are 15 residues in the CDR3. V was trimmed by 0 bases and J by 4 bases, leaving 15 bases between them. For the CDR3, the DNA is TGCAGTGCTAGAGATGGGTCCGGCCGGGGCACTGAAGCTTTCTTT. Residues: CSARDGSGRGTEAFF.